Listed below are T cell receptor beta chains from one sample, sequenced in a study of PD-1 blockade in mismatch repair-deficient tumors. Only in-frame clones appear in the TCRdb table, and some are missing; sequencing was by immunoSEQ multiplex PCR. The table lists some 100,000 clones, 82% of them singletons. This sample comprised peripheral blood, obtained around 8 months after starting pembrolizumab. These receptors all stem from an adult with mismatch repair-deficient cancer. Each CDR3 is given with its conserved first and last residue. D genes are given only for firm matches. Not every row has a clone size; where given, it reads once, few, many or a size class.

TGTGCCAGCAGCGATGCGGGGGGGACCCAGTACTTC CASSDAGGTQYF TRBJ2-5 TRBV11-3 - TRBD2
TGTGCCTGGATCTCGCGAGGCAACACTGAAGCTTTCTTT CAWISRGNTEAFF TRBJ1-1 TRBV30 - -
TGTGCCAGCAGCCTCGGGGCCTGTGGGGCCAACGTCCTGACTTTC CASSLGACGANVLTF TRBJ2-6 TRBV21-1 - -
TGTGCCAGCAGTTTACTAACAGGGCTGGGAAATGAGCAGTTCTTC CASSLLTGLGNEQFF TRBJ2-1 TRBV27 - -
TGTGCCAGCTCAGGTCCCTTTGCTGGCACTGAAGCTTTCTTT CASSGPFAGTEAFF TRBJ1-1 TRBV18 - -
TGTGCCAGCAGCTTAGGACTAGCCCTAAGTGATGGGCAGTTCTTC CASSLGLALSDGQFF TRBJ2-1 TRBV7-6 few TRBD2
TGTGCCAGCAGCTTAGTCAAATCGAACACTGAAGCTTTCTTT CASSLVKSNTEAFF TRBJ1-1 TRBV7-9 - -
TGTGCCAGCAGCCCCGGACTAGCGGGAGGTGGAGAAGAGACCCAGTACTTC CASSPGLAGGGEETQYF TRBJ2-5 TRBV7-3 - TRBD2
TGTGCCAGCAGCTTAGAACTAGCGGGAGGAACTGAGACCCAGTACTTC CASSLELAGGTETQYF TRBJ2-5 TRBV7-9 - TRBD2
TGTGCCAGCAGCTTACGCCCGGGTCAAAGCGAGACCCAGTACTTC CASSLRPGQSETQYF TRBJ2-5 TRBV7-8 - -
TGTGCCAGCAGTGAAAACAGGGTCAGCAATCAGCCCCAGCATTTT CASSENRVSNQPQHF TRBJ1-5 TRBV6-1 - -
TGTGCCAGCTCACCAGAAGAGACCCAGTACTTC CASSPEETQYF TRBJ2-5 TRBV18 - -
TGCGCCAGCAGCTTGGATCCCAGGGCTGAGACCCAGTACTTC CASSLDPRAETQYF TRBJ2-5 TRBV5-1 - -
TGTGCCAGCAGCTTAAGCCAGGAAGAAAAACTGTTTTTT CASSLSQEEKLFF TRBJ1-4 TRBV7-9 - -
TGTGCCAGCAGTTACAGGCCTAGCCAAGAGACCCAGTACTTC CASSYRPSQETQYF TRBJ2-5 TRBV6-5 - -
TGTGCCAGTACCAATACCCCGGGACAGGGGAGTAATGAAGCTTTCTTT CASTNTPGQGSNEAFF TRBJ1-1 TRBV19 - TRBD1
TGTGCCAGCGGTGGCGGCTCCTACGAGCAGTACTTC CASGGGSYEQYF TRBJ2-7 TRBV6-6 few -
TGTGCCAGCAGAGTAGGGGTCGCTGGGACTGAAGCTTTCTTT CASRVGVAGTEAFF TRBJ1-1 TRBV2 - -
TGTGCCAGCAGACCGACAGGGGACGCCTACGAGCAGTACTTC CASRPTGDAYEQYF TRBJ2-7 TRBV5-7 - TRBD1
TGTGCCAGTAGTCCCCCGGACAGGGGTATCCATCAGCCCCAGCATTTT CASSPPDRGIHQPQHF TRBJ1-5 TRBV19 - TRBD1
TGCGCCAGCAGCTCAAGTATAGCGGGAGCAGGAGATACGCAGTATTTT CASSSSIAGAGDTQYF TRBJ2-3 TRBV5-1 - TRBD2
TGTGCCAGCAGCTTGGCCGTAGATACGCAGTATTTT CASSLAVDTQYF TRBJ2-3 TRBV5-6 - -
TGTGCCAGCAGTTCTAGGGCTAGCGGGAACTACAATGAGCAGTTCTTC CASSSRASGNYNEQFF TRBJ2-1 TRBV7-2 - TRBD2
TGTGCCAGCAGTTACTCACGGTGGGGGAACACTGAAGCTTTCTTT CASSYSRWGNTEAFF TRBJ1-1 TRBV6-5 - -
TGTGCCAGCAGCTTGGGTTCTAGGCAAGAGACCCAGTACTTC CASSLGSRQETQYF TRBJ2-5 TRBV5-6 - -
TGCAGCGTTGTGCGGGAGAACACCGGGGAGCTGTTTTTT CSVVRENTGELFF TRBJ2-2 TRBV29-1 - -
TGTGCCATCAGTGAGTCGGAAAGGGGAGCCTATGGCTACACCTTC CAISESERGAYGYTF TRBJ1-2 TRBV10-3 - -
TGTGCCAGCAGCGCATGGACAGGGCTTGGAAACACCATATATTTT CASSAWTGLGNTIYF TRBJ1-3 TRBV7-9 - TRBD1
TGTGCCAGCAGCTTAACGACTAGAGTAGCGGACATCTACAATGAGCAGTTCTTC CASSLTTRVADIYNEQFF TRBJ2-1 TRBV9 - -
TGTGCCAGCAGCTTGACTAGCGGGTCCTACAATGAGCAGTTCTTC CASSLTSGSYNEQFF TRBJ2-1 TRBV2 - TRBD2
TGTGCCTGGAGTTTTACAGGGTCCCCGTACAATGAGCAGTTCTTC CAWSFTGSPYNEQFF TRBJ2-1 TRBV30 - -
TGTGCCAGCAGTGAATACCGGGACACATACTACAATGAGCAGTTCTTC CASSEYRDTYYNEQFF TRBJ2-1 TRBV2 - -
TGTGCCAGCAGCTTAACTAGCGGGGCTGCGCAGTATTTT CASSLTSGAAQYF TRBJ2-3 TRBV7-3 once TRBD2
TGTGCCAGCAGCTTAGGGACAGCTTCCTACAATGAGCAGTTCTTC CASSLGTASYNEQFF TRBJ2-1 TRBV7-8 - -